The 4 T cell receptor beta chains given below trace back to one sample, sequenced in a study of technical replicates of blood from a handful of donors. TCRdb's table, derived via immunoSEQ multiplex PCR, lists solely in-frame clones and lacks some. The data contain about 62,000 clones, 95% to 98% of them seen just once; the ten biggest clones take up 0.16%. Sequenced: T cells isolated from PBMCs. The receptor set was obtained from a human donor in good health.

The rearrangement uses TRBV10-3 and TRBJ2-7; D uncertain. Germline V CDR1 and CDR2: ENHRY, SYGVKD. The CDR3 length is 16 residues. Trimming took off 2 bases at V and 6 bases at J, with 20 bases between the two ends. DNA for the CDR3: TGTGCCATCAGTGAGCGGTCAGGCCAATTCTTTCGCGAGCAGTACTTC. It specifies CAISERSGQFFREQYF.

The chain has TRBV9 and TRBJ1-2; 12 bases map to TRBD1. The CDR3 spans 17 residues. Unmatched junction bases numbered 7, after V lost 0 bases and J lost 4 bases. Germline CDR1 and CDR2: SGDLS and YYNGEE. Here the CDR3 DNA reads TGTGCCAGCAGCGTAGGGGGGACAGGGGGCGAGGGCTATGGCTACACCTTC. Translating it yields CASSVGGTGGEGYGYTF.

The gene calls are TRBV6-1 and TRBJ2-7; D may be TRBD1 (6 bases). V lost 7 bases to trimming and J lost 2 bases, with 15 bases between them. The CDR3 has 14 residues. Germline V gene lookup returns CDR1 MNHNS and CDR2 SASEGT. The CDR3 DNA sequence: TGTGCCAGCATTGCGGACAGACCCCCCTACGAGCAGTACTTC. This translates into CASIADRPPYEQYF.

The chain has TRBV11-1 and TRBJ1-1, with D possibly being TRBD1 (5 bases). The V end was cut by 8 bases, the J end by 5 bases, with 18 bases between. The CDR3 is 14 amino acids. Germline values: CDR1 SGHAT, CDR2 FQDESV (reference sequence). CDR3 bases: TGTGCCAGCTCTAACAGGCGGGACGGGACTGAAGCTTTCTTT. Translating gives CASSNRRDGTEAFF.